The next 20 T cell receptor beta chains were all read from a single sample in a study of T cells in Graves' hyperthyroidism and ophthalmopathy. Using RNA transcripts as the source, TCR beta CDR3 regions were amplified. Carried out on the TCR CDR3, a first-round RT-PCR used the HTBI primer set. A single record per CDR3 protein comes from TCRdb applying MiXCR to the multiplex PCR reads. This sample has a few hundred thousand distinct CDR3 sequences; 20% to 25% occur once, and the top ten carry less than 30%. The sequenced sample consisted of blood. These TCRs come from a man between 18 and 29 years old with Graves' hyperthyroidism.

This clonotype was seen ten or more times. The rearrangement links TRBV4-1 to TRBJ1-2, with 7 bases matching TRBD1. Germline lookup yields CDR1 MGHRA and CDR2 YSYEKL. CDR3 size: 15 residues. Trimming at V came to 1 base and at J to 6 bases, leaving 8 bases not matched to a gene. The CDR3 nucleotides are TGCGCCAGCAGCCAAGTACGCCGGGACAGCCATGGCTACACCTTC. Its protein product is CASSQVRRDSHGYTF.

This clonotype was counted between two and nine times. This sequence joins TRBV4-1 and TRBJ1-1, with a tentative D call TRBD1 (5 bases). The CDR3 has 17 residues. Trimming took off 0 bases at V and 7 bases at J, with 21 bases between the two ends. The germline V gene has CDR1 MGHRA and CDR2 YSYEKL. CDR3 in amino acids: CASSQDPSPGFGNEAFF. CDR3 bases: TGCGCCAGCAGCCAAGATCCTTCCCCAGGGTTCGGGAATGAAGCTTTCTTT.

The genes are TRBV28 and TRBJ2-5; D may correspond to TRBD1 or TRBD2 (6 bases each). This CDR3 region has 13 residues. Deletions cut 6 bases from V and 7 bases from J, with 15 bases between. Germline CDR1 reads MDHEN; CDR2 reads SYDVKM. The CDR3 spells CASRGGIRGTQYF. DNA of the CDR3: TGTGCCAGCAGAGGGGGGATCAGGGGGACCCAGTACTTC. The full variable domain, with the rest looked up from reference TRBV28 and TRBJ2-5, is DVKVTQSSRYLVKRTGEKVFLECVQDMDHENMFWYRQDPGLGLRLIYFSYDVKMKEKGDIPEGYSVSREKKERFSLILESASTNQTSMYLCASRGGIRGTQYFGPGTRLLVL.

This clonotype was found many times. This chain joins TRBV20-1 and TRBJ2-7, with D hard to call. Germline assignment: CDR1 DFQATT and CDR2 SNEGSKA (reference sequence). V lost 0 bases to trimming and J lost 5 bases, with 17 bases between them. The CDR3 totals 15 residues. CDR3 sequence: CSARDVEWVGDEQYF. The CDR3 DNA reads as TGCAGTGCTAGAGATGTGGAATGGGTCGGTGACGAGCAGTACTTC.

This clonotype was observed a few times. The chain has TRBV11-2 and TRBJ2-7; perhaps TRBD2 as D (6 bases). Deletions cut 1 base from V and 0 bases from J, with 16 bases between. The CDR3 has 17 residues. Germline V gene sequence: CDR1 SGHAT, CDR2 FQNNGV. The CDR3 region is CASSLGIGGELSYEQYF. Here the CDR3 DNA reads TGTGCCAGCAGCTTAGGTATAGGCGGGGAGCTCTCCTACGAGCAGTACTTC.

This chain uses TRBV5-6 with TRBJ2-7; 9 bases align to TRBD1. CDR1 SGHDT and CDR2 YYEEEE come from the germline V gene. CDR3 length: 15 residues. The J segment lost 4 bases and the V segment lost 1 base, leaving 6 bases of the junction unmatched. The CDR3, as DNA: TGTGCCAGCAGCTTGTTAGGACAGGGGAATTACGAGCAGTACTTC. It specifies CASSLLGQGNYEQYF.

The sample holds many counts of this clonotype. The rearrangement joins TRBV6-5 to TRBJ1-1, with D unclear. Deletions cut 0 bases from V and 1 base from J, with 6 bases between. Germline V gene sequence: CDR1 MNHEY, CDR2 SVGAGI. The CDR3 has 14 residues. The CDR3 nucleotides read TGTGCCAGCAGTTACTCGAGAGGGAACACTGAAGCTTTCTTT. Its protein is CASSYSRGNTEAFF.

V gene TRBV20-1 combines with J gene TRBJ2-7; 8 nucleotides line up with TRBD1. The J segment lost 6 bases and the V segment lost 3 bases, leaving 13 bases of the junction unmatched. CDR3 size: 15 residues. CDR1 and CDR2 from the germline V gene are DFQATT and SNEGSKA (reference sequence). For the CDR3, the DNA is TGCAGTGCTAGGGATCTGCGACAGGGGCTGCGCGAGCAGTACTTC. The encoded protein is CSARDLRQGLREQYF.

This clonotype was found a few times. The chain uses TRBV19 and TRBJ2-2; D is possibly TRBD1 (5 bases). The CDR3 totals 15 residues. V was shortened by 7 bases and J by 1 base, with 13 bases between the two germline ends. The germline V gene has CDR1 LNHDA and CDR2 SQIVND (reference sequence). The DNA of the CDR3 is TGTGCCAGTATTGAGAGTAGGGGGAACACCGGGGAGCTGTTTTTT. This translates into CASIESRGNTGELFF.

This clonotype was counted ten times or more. This sequence joins TRBV5-1 and TRBJ1-1; D gene ambiguous. Germline CDR1 SGHRS, CDR2 YFSETQ. The length of the CDR3 is 15 residues. The ends were cut back, 1 base at V and 7 bases at J, with 17 bases in the middle. The DNA of the CDR3 is TGCGCCAGCAGCTTGACCGACGGGCTATGGGGTGAAGCTTTCTTT. Translating it yields CASSLTDGLWGEAFF.

This clonotype was seen at least ten times. V gene TRBV10-3 combines with J gene TRBJ2-2; a possible D gene is TRBD1 (6 bases). This CDR3 spans 17 amino acids. V lost 0 bases to trimming and J lost 4 bases, with 15 bases between them. Per the germline V gene, CDR1 is ENHRY and CDR2 is SYGVKD. The CDR3 is CAISESIVTGSTGELFF. In DNA, the CDR3 is TGTGCCATCAGTGAGTCGATCGTGACAGGATCCACCGGGGAGCTGTTTTTT.

Here the CDR3 DNA reads TGTGCCAGCAGTGATCCCGACAGCACCTATGGCTACACCTTC. It is translated as CASSDPDSTYGYTF. This chain joins TRBV2 and TRBJ1-2; a weak D match, TRBD1 (5 bases). The V end lost 3 bases, the J end lost 4 bases, and 12 bases lay between the germline ends. Germline-derived CDR1 and CDR2 are SNHLY and FYNNEI. This CDR3 is 14 amino acids long.

The chain combines TRBV12-3 or TRBV12-4 with TRBJ2-7, with D possibly TRBD1 on 5 matching bases. This CDR3 comprises 13 residues. V was clipped by 7 bases and J by 3 bases, with 13 bases between them. This CDR3 is CASIPQASYEQYF. The CDR3, as DNA: TGTGCCAGCATCCCACAGGCGAGCTACGAGCAGTACTTC.

This clonotype was found a few times. This chain connects TRBV5-1 to TRBJ2-7; perhaps TRBD1 as D (5 bases). From germline, CDR1 is SGHRS and CDR2 YFSETQ. The CDR3 runs 18 residues. V shed 0 bases and J shed 2 bases, with 21 bases lying between them. CDR3 DNA: TGCGCCAGCAGCTTGGTTCTCGCCGGAATGGGGCCTACCTACGAGCAGTACTTC. It yields the protein CASSLVLAGMGPTYEQYF.

This clonotype was seen ten or more times. The CDR3 sequence: CASSPDRHTEAFF. In nucleotides, the CDR3 is TGTGCCAGCTCGCCCGACAGACACACTGAAGCTTTCTTT. The chain is built from TRBV18 and TRBJ1-1; tentative D call: TRBD1 (5 bases). V lost 6 bases and J lost 3, with 11 bases in between. Germline V gene data show CDR1 as KGHSH and CDR2 as LQKENI. The CDR3 length is 13 residues.

This clonotype was seen a handful of times. V usage is TRBV27 and J usage is TRBJ1-5; possible D gene TRBD1, 6 bases. Germline V gene sequence: CDR1 MNHEY, CDR2 SMNVEV (reference sequence). The CDR3 extends over 16 amino acids. Trimming took 6 bases from V and 5 from J, leaving 20 bases between them. This CDR3 is CASSPRGDRRHQPQHF. As DNA, the CDR3 is TGTGCCAGCAGCCCCCGAGGCGACAGGCGCCATCAGCCCCAGCATTTT.

The chain joins TRBV6-1 to TRBJ2-7; possibly TRBD2 for D (6 bases). Per germline, CDR1 MNHNS and CDR2 SASEGT. The CDR3 length is 16 residues. The V and J ends lost 6 bases and 0 bases respectively, with 18 bases between them. CDR3 protein: CASSDVGGASSYEQYF. For the CDR3, the DNA is TGTGCCAGCAGCGACGTGGGCGGGGCAAGCTCCTACGAGCAGTACTTC.

This clonotype has a handful of counts. The genes are TRBV5-1 and TRBJ1-1, with a weak D call TRBD1 (5 bases). The CDR3 totals 15 residues. Germline lookup yields CDR1 SGHRS and CDR2 YFSETQ. V was trimmed by 7 bases and J by 5 bases, leaving 21 bases between them. CDR3 protein: CASSTGPSIGTEAFF. For the CDR3, the DNA is TGCGCCAGCTCCACGGGACCCTCGATCGGTACTGAAGCTTTCTTT. Looking up the rest from reference TRBV5-1 and TRBJ1-1 gives the full variable domain: KAGVTQTPRYLIKTRGQQVTLSCSPISGHRSVSWYQQTPGQGLQFLFEYFSETQRNKGNFPGRFSGRQFSNSRSEMNVSTLELGDSALYLCASSTGPSIGTEAFFGQGTRLTVV.

The chain employs TRBV20-1 and TRBJ2-7; 8 nucleotides match TRBD2. Trimming at V came to 0 bases and at J to 3 bases, leaving 13 bases not matched to a gene. Germline CDR1 and CDR2: DFQATT and SNEGSKA (reference sequence). This CDR3 has 17 residues. The CDR3 protein is CSARDLTSGNINYEQYF. The CDR3 bases are TGCAGTGCTAGAGATCTAACTAGCGGAAACATTAACTACGAGCAGTACTTC.

This clonotype was seen many times. Written as DNA, the CDR3 is TGCAGTGCTAGTCCTGGGCCGGGCTACGAGCAGTACTTC. Translating gives CSASPGPGYEQYF. This chain uses TRBV20-1 with TRBJ2-7; D remains unclear. Trimming shortened V by 3 bases and J by 3 bases, and 12 bases separated the two germline ends. The CDR3 loop spans 13 amino acids. Germline values: CDR1 DFQATT, CDR2 SNEGSKA (reference sequence).